This TCR beta chain was sequenced during a study of cytotoxic CD8 clonotypes in ibrutinib-treated CLL. Study background: Patients: 11 relapsed/refractory, approximately 16 treatment-naive, fewer than 18 IGHV unmutated. Investigators reported approximately 25 partial and 2 complete responses; after median around 68 months, approximately 15 patients remained remitted and about twelve progressed. Study-wide results and limits: Sustained-remission and progressing patients had unequal sampling times.

The repertoire was sequenced with immunoSEQ multiplex PCR; TCRdb's copy has only in-frame clones and lacks some. Of 150,000 or so clones listed, around nine tenths were seen once; the top ten hold roughly 3%. For TCR beta libraries, roughly 1.9 micrograms of genomic DNA were obtained from cryopreserved PBMCs. V lost 0 bases to trimming and J lost 1 base, with 5 bases between them. The CDR3 runs to 14 residues. Germline V gene data show CDR1 as SGHRS and CDR2 as YFSETQ. The sample holds a few counts of this clone. What it binds is not known. Sequences were derived from PBMCs, sampled at disease progression, from a patient treated with ibrutinib. The clonotype was recovered from a human donor with chronic lymphocytic leukemia. The chain links TRBV5-1 to TRBJ2-1, with D perhaps matching TRBD1 (5 bases). CDR3 residues: CASSLGQSYNEQFF. The CDR3 nucleotides read TGCGCCAGCAGCTTGGGACAGTCCTACAATGAGCAGTTCTTC.